A selection of T cell receptor beta chains follows, all from one sample in a study of blood T cell repertoires in COVID-19. Here immunoSEQ multiplex PCR was the method, and the copy in TCRdb shows in-frame clones only, minus some. This table has about 300,000 clones, approximately 88% appearing once. The sample was peripheral blood. The receptors were gathered from a woman aged 25-40 years who had recovered from COVID-19. The CDR3 runs from the conserved cysteine through the conserved F or W. The order of the fields is D gene, J gene, clone size, V gene, CDR3 DNA, CDR3 protein. A D gene is named only where the DNA matches it firmly. Size is omitted from some rows. Given values are once, few, many or a class for expanded clones.

>TRBD1|TRBJ1-2|-|TRBV20-1
TGCAGTGCTCCAACGGGACAGGGGAACACCTTC
CSAPTGQGNTF
>TRBD1|TRBJ2-2|once|TRBV10-3
TGTGCCATCAGGGGGACAGTGGACACCGGGGAGCTGTTTTTT
CAIRGTVDTGELFF
>-|TRBJ2-1|-|TRBV5-1
TGCGCCAGCAGCTCGTCACAGGCTAGCTCCTACAATGAGCAGTTCTTC
CASSSSQASSYNEQFF
>-|TRBJ2-1|-|TRBV2
TGTGCCAGCACCCCAGGGAAAGGATACAATGAGCAGTTCTTC
CASTPGKGYNEQFF
>TRBD2|TRBJ2-1|-|TRBV5-1
TGCGCCAGCAGCTTCGAAGCGGGGGGGATCTACAATGAGCAGTTCTTC
CASSFEAGGIYNEQFF
>TRBD1|TRBJ1-1|once|TRBV2
TGTGCCAGCAGCCCGGACAGGGGAGCAATTGAAGCTTTCTTT
CASSPDRGAIEAFF
>-|TRBJ2-7|-|TRBV6-5
TGTGCCAGCAGTTACGATCAGGGCGCATACGAGCAGTACTTC
CASSYDQGAYEQYF
>TRBD2|TRBJ2-1|-|TRBV29-1
TGCAGCTTCGAAGGGGCGGGGGGCTACAATGAGCAGTTCTTC
CSFEGAGGYNEQFF
>TRBD1|TRBJ1-1|-|TRBV11-3
TGTGCCAGCAGCTCAGGGGGTGAAGCTTTCTTT
CASSSGGEAFF
>TRBD1|TRBJ2-2|-|TRBV5-1
TGCGCCAGCAAGTTTTTAGGGGGACAGGACACCGGGGAGCTGTTTTTT
CASKFLGGQDTGELFF
>-|TRBJ1-2|-|TRBV30
TGTGCCTGGAGTGTACGGGTCAGCCTCTACACCTTC
CAWSVRVSLYTF
>TRBD1|TRBJ1-2|once|TRBV28
TGTGCCAGCAGTCCGACAGGGGAGATGGGTGGCTACACCTTC
CASSPTGEMGGYTF
>-|TRBJ1-4|-|TRBV10-1
TGCGCCAGCAGTGAGTCCGCCCAGGGGCCTGGTACTAATGAAAAACTGTTTTTT
CASSESAQGPGTNEKLFF
>-|TRBJ1-3|-|TRBV2
TGTGCCAGCAGTGAAGCGTTTAGCTCTGGAAACACCATATATTTT
CASSEAFSSGNTIYF
>-|TRBJ1-2|-|TRBV9
TGTGCCAGCAGCAAAGGACAGCCCCGAAGTTATAACTATGGCTACACCTTC
CASSKGQPRSYNYGYTF
>-|TRBJ2-2|once|TRBV4-1
TGCGCCAGCAGCCAAGTCTCCGCCGGGGAGCTGTTTTTT
CASSQVSAGELFF
>TRBD1|TRBJ1-5|few|TRBV7-9
TGTGCCAGCAGCTTAGATTGGGGACAGGGGGATCAGCCCCAGCATTTT
CASSLDWGQGDQPQHF
>-|TRBJ1-5|-|TRBV28
TGTGCCAGCAGTTCCCGCGGGGGGCAAGTAAAACAGCCCCAGCATTTT
CASSSRGGQVKQPQHF
>-|TRBJ2-7|-|TRBV28
TGTGCCAGCAGGCTTCTCCGGGACATTCTCTACGAGCAGTACTTC
CASRLLRDILYEQYF
>-|TRBJ2-5|-|TRBV5-5
TGTGCCAGCAGCTTGGTTGTAGGGGCACGGGAGACCCAGTACTTC
CASSLVVGARETQYF
>-|TRBJ2-7|-|TRBV3-1/TRBV3-2
TGTGCCAGCAGCCAATTAGGCAGGGCTGCCTACGAGCAGTACTTC
CASSQLGRAAYEQYF
>-|TRBJ1-2|-|TRBV5-5
TGTGCCAGCAGCTTGGAGTATGGCAGGGGATCTGGCTACACCTTC
CASSLEYGRGSGYTF
>-|TRBJ1-5|-|TRBV28
TGTGCCAGCAGTCCCCAAGCAGGGATGGGCAATCAGCCCCAGCATTTT
CASSPQAGMGNQPQHF
>-|TRBJ1-5|-|TRBV5-5
TGTGCCAGCAGCTTGAGTGGGGCCACAGGGACTCAGCCCCAGCATTTT
CASSLSGATGTQPQHF
>TRBD1|TRBJ2-2|-|TRBV11-2
TGTGCCAGCAGCGCAGACAGGGGCGGCAGGGAGCTGTTTTTT
CASSADRGGRELFF
>TRBD1|TRBJ2-5|-|TRBV14
TGTGCCAGCAGCCAAGAATCCCGGGACAGGGTATTTCAAGAGACCCAGTACTTC
CASSQESRDRVFQETQYF
>TRBD1|TRBJ2-7|-|TRBV14
TGTGCCAGCAGCCTTTTCGGGACAGCCTACGAGCAGTACTTC
CASSLFGTAYEQYF
>TRBD2|TRBJ2-2|-|TRBV4-2
TGTGCCAGCAGCCAAGATAGGCTAGCGGGGGGGCCCGTCATTTACACCGGGGAGCTGTTTTTT
CASSQDRLAGGPVIYTGELFF
>-|TRBJ1-1|-|TRBV4-1
TGCGCCAGCAGCCCCGAGTACCACACTGAAGCTTTCTTT
CASSPEYHTEAFF
>TRBD2|TRBJ2-3|-|TRBV7-9
TGTGCCAGCGTTAGCGGGGGGAACACAGATACGCAGTATTTT
CASVSGGNTDTQYF
>TRBD2|TRBJ2-4|once|TRBV4-3
TGCGCCAGCAGCCAAGTTACTAGCGGGGGACGCATTCAGTACTTC
CASSQVTSGGRIQYF
>-|TRBJ2-7|-|TRBV3-1/TRBV3-2
TGTGCCAGCAGCCAAGTTAGCTCCTACGAGCAGTACTTC
CASSQVSSYEQYF
>TRBD1|TRBJ2-3|-|TRBV18
TGTGCCAGCTCCTGGGACAGGGTCACAGATACGCAGTATTTT
CASSWDRVTDTQYF
>TRBD2|TRBJ2-2|-|TRBV19
TGTGCCAGTAGTATCCCCGGACTAGCGGCCCTCGACACCGGGGAGCTGTTTTTT
CASSIPGLAALDTGELFF
>TRBD2|TRBJ2-3|-|TRBV18
TGTGCCAGCTCACCCTATAGCGGGGGGCGAGGCACAGATACGCAGTATTTT
CASSPYSGGRGTDTQYF
>-|TRBJ1-5|-|TRBV28
TGTGCCAGCAGTTTACGGGCACCGGGACAAGTTACATATCAGCCCCAGCATTTT
CASSLRAPGQVTYQPQHF
>TRBD2|TRBJ2-3|-|TRBV4-2
TGTGCCAGCAGCCAAGATTCGAGACTAGCGTACCCCACAGATACGCAGTATTTT
CASSQDSRLAYPTDTQYF
>TRBD1|TRBJ1-4|-|TRBV5-1
TGCGCCAGCACCCGGGACAGCACGAATGAAAAACTGTTTTTT
CASTRDSTNEKLFF
>-|TRBJ1-1|-|TRBV27
TGTGCCAGCAGTTTACTAGGCAGCATGAACACTGAAGCTTTCTTT
CASSLLGSMNTEAFF
>-|TRBJ2-7|-|TRBV6-5
TGTGCCAGCAGTAGCAGGGCCAACGAGCAGTACTTC
CASSSRANEQYF
>-|TRBJ1-4|-|TRBV7-9
TGTGCCAGCAGCATAGGGGAGGTCAATGAAAAACTGTTTTTT
CASSIGEVNEKLFF
>TRBD2|TRBJ2-3|once|TRBV2
TGTGCCAGCAGGGTAGCGGGAGCTAGCACAGATACGCAGTATTTT
CASRVAGASTDTQYF
>-|TRBJ2-4|-|TRBV5-1
TGCGCCAGCAGCTTGATTGCCCCAGGGGCGCTTAACATTCAGTACTTC
CASSLIAPGALNIQYF
>TRBD2|TRBJ2-7|-|TRBV28
TGTGCCAGCAGTTACGGGAGGAAAACCTACGAGCAGTACTTC
CASSYGRKTYEQYF
>-|TRBJ2-3|-|TRBV2
TGTGCCAGCAGTGAGGCGGGGACAGCTGCAGATACGCAGTATTTT
CASSEAGTAADTQYF
>-|TRBJ2-1|-|TRBV18
TGTGCCAGCTCACCACCGGCAAATACCTACAATGAGCAGTTCTTC
CASSPPANTYNEQFF
>TRBD1|TRBJ1-3|-|TRBV6-6
TGTGCCAGCAGTCCGGGGGACAGGGGCATCAACGGAAACACCATATATTTT
CASSPGDRGINGNTIYF
>TRBD1|TRBJ1-5|-|TRBV5-4
TGTGCCAGCAGTCACGGACAGGGGGGCGATCAGCCCCAGCATTTT
CASSHGQGGDQPQHF
>-|TRBJ1-2|once|TRBV28
TGTGCCAGCAGACTCAACAGGGATGGCTACACCTTC
CASRLNRDGYTF
>-|TRBJ2-1|-|TRBV4-1
TGCGCCAGCAGCCAATGGCGAGGACAGTGGAGCAATGAGCAGTTCTTC
CASSQWRGQWSNEQFF